The 16 T cell receptor beta chains below were found in one sample sequenced in a study of T-cell reconstitution after alpha-beta-depleted transplantation in children. Preparation of the TCRbeta library used unique molecular identifiers. TCRdb called the PCR reads again in MiXCR, with one record for every CDR3 protein. The table shows nearly 550,000 distinct CDR3 sequences, with about 17% occurring only once. Sequenced material: PBMCs from the stem cell graft donor, taken from the stem cell graft. The source of these receptors is a human donor who donated a stem cell graft to a child with acute lymphoblastic leukemia.

This clonotype turned up a few times. The V call is TRBV3-1, the J call TRBJ1-5; D may be TRBD1 (6 bases). Trimming shortened V by 4 bases and J by 4 bases, and 14 bases separated the two germline ends. Germline loops: CDR1 LGHDT, CDR2 YNNKEL (reference sequence). This CDR3 is 15 amino acids long. This CDR3 is CASSPSDRRNQPQHF. DNA for the CDR3: TGTGCCAGCAGCCCCTCGGACAGACGGAATCAGCCCCAGCATTTT. The whole variable domain, remainder taken from reference TRBV3-1 and TRBJ1-5, is DTAVSQTPKYLVTQMGNDKSIKCEQNLGHDTMYWYKQDSKKFLKIMFSYNNKELIINETVPNRFSPKSPDKAHLNLHINSLELGDSAVYFCASSPSDRRNQPQHFGDGTRLSIL.

V is TRBV11-2 and J is TRBJ1-1; D call uncertain. Trimming took 3 bases from V and 0 from J, leaving 23 bases between them. Germline-derived CDR1 and CDR2 are SGHAT and FQNNGV. This CDR3 contains 19 residues. Here the CDR3 DNA reads TGTGCCAGCAGCTTTTACTCTTGGACGGGATCCAGAATGAACACTGAAGCTTTCTTT. Translation gives CASSFYSWTGSRMNTEAFF.

The V gene is TRBV29-1, the J gene TRBJ2-5; D not resolved. This CDR3 has 14 amino acids. V was trimmed by 1 base and J by 2 bases, leaving 11 bases between them. CDR1 and CDR2 (germline): SQVTM, ANQGSEA. The chain's CDR3 is CSVEGWAAQETQYF. The CDR3 bases are TGCAGCGTTGAAGGCTGGGCAGCTCAAGAGACCCAGTACTTC.

The V gene is TRBV25-1, the J gene TRBJ2-7; D call uncertain. Germline CDR1 is MGHDK and CDR2 is SYGVNS. Trimming took off 3 bases at V and 6 bases at J, with 9 bases between the two ends. The CDR3 runs to 12 residues. The CDR3 DNA follows: TGTGCCAGCAGTGACGCGGCGGCCGAGCAGTACTTC. This gives the protein CASSDAAAEQYF.

The rearrangement joins TRBV3-1 to TRBJ2-3, with 11 bases that match TRBD2. Germline CDR1 is LGHDT and CDR2 is YNNKEL (reference sequence). This CDR3 contains 16 residues. V shed 1 base, J shed 4 bases, and the junction held 4 bases outside the gene matches. The CDR3 spells CASSQALAGGSDTQYF. As DNA, the CDR3 is TGTGCCAGCAGCCAAGCCCTAGCGGGAGGATCAGATACGCAGTATTTT.

This clonotype was seen more than once but under ten times. This chain connects TRBV20-1 to TRBJ2-7; no definite D call. CDR3 length equals 11 residues. CDR1 and CDR2 from the germline V gene are DFQATT and SNEGSKA (reference sequence). Trimming removed 3 bases from V and 8 bases from J, with 11 bases in between. CDR3 DNA: TGCAGTGCTAGTAAAACTCCCCAGCAGTACTTC. Its translation is CSASKTPQQYF.

This clonotype was counted between two and nine times. The rearrangement uses TRBV4-1 and TRBJ2-1; TRBD1 is a possible D gene (5 bases). This CDR3 spans 15 amino acids. Germline V gene data show CDR1 as MGHRA and CDR2 as YSYEKL. The V and J ends lost 1 base and 8 bases respectively, with 15 bases between them. CDR3 protein: CASSQVQGFADEQFF. CDR3 bases: TGCGCCAGCAGCCAAGTTCAGGGATTTGCGGATGAGCAGTTCTTC.

The V gene is TRBV24-1, the J gene TRBJ1-5; D call uncertain. This CDR3 contains 17 residues. With 2 bases removed from V and 6 bases from J, the gap between germline ends came to 19 bases. Germline loops: CDR1 KGHDR, CDR2 SFDVKD. The CDR3 reads CATSDSREWQVPQPQHF. Here the CDR3 DNA reads TGTGCCACCAGTGATTCCCGGGAGTGGCAGGTGCCTCAGCCCCAGCATTTT.

The gene calls are TRBV20-1 and TRBJ1-3; D remains ambiguous. CDR3 size: 16 residues. V was cut by 0 bases and J by 4 bases, with 16 bases left in between. CDR1 is DFQATT, CDR2 SNEGSKA, per germline (reference sequence). The CDR3 loop is CSARDRRGLSGNTIYF. Here the CDR3 DNA reads TGCAGTGCTAGAGATAGGCGGGGTCTCTCCGGAAACACCATATATTTT.

The chain links TRBV10-3 to TRBJ2-7; 11 bases line up with TRBD1. V lost 0 bases and J lost 3; bases outside the gene matches: 1. The CDR3 contains 15 residues. Germline values: CDR1 ENHRY, CDR2 SYGVKD. DNA of the CDR3: TGTGCCATCAGTGAGTCCGGGACAGGGGGCTACGAGCAGTACTTC. It encodes CAISESGTGGYEQYF.

V gene TRBV5-6 combines with J gene TRBJ2-4; 8 nucleotides match TRBD2. The ends lost 3 bases at V and 7 bases at J; junction bases unmatched: 6. The germline CDR1 and CDR2 sequences are SGHDT and YYEEEE. The CDR3 is 14 residues long. CDR3 loop: CASSSPGGANIQYF. In nucleotides, the CDR3 is TGTGCCAGCAGCTCGCCGGGAGGGGCGAACATTCAGTACTTC.

This rearrangement joins TRBV20-1 to TRBJ1-5; 8 bases are shared with TRBD1. CDR3 length: 13 amino acids. From germline, CDR1 is DFQATT and CDR2 SNEGSKA (reference sequence). The ends lost 6 bases at V and 5 bases at J; junction bases unmatched: 6. The CDR3 coding sequence is TGCAGTGCCGACAGGGGTCGGGATCAGCCCCAGCATTTT. Protein sequence: CSADRGRDQPQHF.

Ten or more counts support this clonotype. J is TRBJ2-2 and V is TRBV7-9, with D unclear. CDR1 and CDR2 (germline): SEHNR, FQNEAQ (reference sequence). CDR3 size: 13 residues. V was trimmed by 2 bases and J by 5 bases, leaving 6 bases between them. The chain's CDR3 is CASSLQKTGELFF. The CDR3 nucleotides are TGTGCCAGCAGCTTACAAAAGACCGGGGAGCTGTTTTTT.

This clonotype has more than one count but fewer than ten. The rearrangement joins TRBV7-9 to TRBJ2-7, with D perhaps matching TRBD1 (6 bases). CDR1 is SEHNR, CDR2 FQNEAQ, per germline (reference sequence). The CDR3 spans 13 residues. The V end was cut by 7 bases, the J end by 0 bases, with 10 bases between. The CDR3 loop is CASTPDSSYEQYF. CDR3 bases: TGTGCCAGCACTCCGGACAGCTCCTACGAGCAGTACTTC.

This clonotype was counted between two and nine times. The rearrangement joins TRBV29-1 to TRBJ2-2; no reliable D call. Germline V lookup: CDR1 SQVTM, CDR2 ANQGSEA. The CDR3 runs to 14 residues. The ends were cut back, 7 bases at V and 2 bases at J, with 14 bases in the middle. CDR3 coding DNA: TGCAGCGCCGGTAACAGCCTAAACACCGGGGAGCTGTTTTTT. Translating it yields CSAGNSLNTGELFF.

This clonotype was detected many times. This rearrangement joins TRBV9 to TRBJ2-5; possibly TRBD2 for D (6 bases). The CDR3 sequence is 14 residues long. The germline gives CDR1 SGDLS, CDR2 YYNGEE. The germline V and J ends were trimmed by 5 bases and 1 base, with 12 bases remaining between them. The CDR3 is CASSSTRGQETQYF. The CDR3 nucleotides are TGTGCCAGCAGTTCGACTAGAGGCCAAGAGACCCAGTACTTC.